Each of the 14 T cell receptor beta chains below was sequenced from the same sample in a study of blood T cell repertoires in COVID-19. TCRdb's table, derived via immunoSEQ multiplex PCR, lists solely in-frame clones and lacks some. The sample shows more than 250,000 clones, around 92% of them seen only once. The source material was peripheral blood. Receptor source: a man younger than 35 who had recovered from COVID-19.

The chain recombines TRBV7-2 with TRBJ1-4; D uncertain. Trimming shortened V by 5 bases and J by 0 bases, and 10 bases separated the two germline ends. The CDR3 loop spans 15 amino acids. CDR1 SGHTA and CDR2 FQGNSA come from the germline V gene. The CDR3 region is CASSKSSATNEKLFF. The CDR3 nucleotides read TGTGCCAGCAGCAAAAGTTCGGCAACTAATGAAAAACTGTTTTTT.

J is TRBJ1-5 and V is TRBV4-3; 8 nucleotides line up with TRBD1. Per germline, CDR1 LGHNA and CDR2 YSLEER. With V trimmed by 2 bases and J by 3 bases, 6 bases remained unmatched. The CDR3 extends over 16 amino acids. DNA for the CDR3: TGCGCCAGCAGCCAATCACCGGGACAGGACAATCAGCCCCAGCATTTT. This sequence encodes CASSQSPGQDNQPQHF.

The rearrangement links TRBV7-9 to TRBJ2-3, with TRBD1 as a possible D gene (6 bases). Trimming stripped 5 bases from V and 7 bases from J, with 19 bases between. Germline V gene data show CDR1 as SEHNR and CDR2 as FQNEAQ (reference sequence). This CDR3 spans 15 amino acids. The CDR3 DNA reads as TGTGCCAGCAGCCGCCAGGGGTCCCTAAACAATACGCAGTATTTT. It specifies CASSRQGSLNNTQYF.

This clone was picked up one time. The chain couples TRBV9 to TRBJ2-7, with D possibly being TRBD1 (6 bases). Trimming left V 4 bases short and J 0 bases short, with 17 bases between. Germline lookup yields CDR1 SGDLS and CDR2 YYNGEE. The CDR3 totals 16 residues. CDR3 coding DNA: TGTGCCAGCAGCTCTCGGGACACCTACCGCTCCTACGAGCAGTACTTC. Translating gives CASSSRDTYRSYEQYF.

The genes are TRBV7-6 and TRBJ1-4; D not certain. Trimming removed 1 base from V and 0 bases from J, with 6 bases in between. Germline lookup yields CDR1 SGHVS and CDR2 FNYEAQ. The CDR3 runs 15 residues. Written as DNA, the CDR3 is TGTGCCAGCAGCTTAGGAGGGTCAACTAATGAAAAACTGTTTTTT. Its translation: CASSLGGSTNEKLFF.

The chain is built from TRBV3-1 (or the pseudogene TRBV3-2) and TRBJ2-1; 10 bases line up with TRBD2. The germline V gene encodes CDR1 LGHDT and CDR2 YNNKEL (reference sequence). This CDR3 comprises 15 residues. V was pared by 4 bases and J by 9 bases, with 9 bases of the junction left unmatched. CDR3 residues: CASSPQRGGLSEQFF. The CDR3 DNA is TGTGCCAGCAGCCCTCAGCGGGGGGGCCTGAGTGAGCAGTTCTTC.

The DNA of the CDR3 is TGTGCCAGCAGCCTACTAATCTATGGCTACACCTTC. This encodes CASSLLIYGYTF. V and J are TRBV7-2 and TRBJ1-2; D not certain. V lost 5 bases and J 4 bases, leaving 8 bases between the germline ends. Germline CDR1 and CDR2: SGHTA and FQGNSA. CDR3 size: 12 residues.

The rearrangement joins TRBV6-4 to TRBJ1-5, with a weak D call TRBD1 (6 bases). The V and J ends lost 6 bases and 4 bases respectively, with 13 bases between them. Looked up from germline, CDR1 is MRHNA and CDR2 is SNTAGT. There are 14 residues in the CDR3. The CDR3 spells CASSPEGVNQPQHF. CDR3 bases: TGTGCCAGCAGCCCTGAGGGGGTGAATCAGCCCCAGCATTTT.

The rearrangement links TRBV28 to TRBJ1-2, with 8 nucleotides matching TRBD1. Germline CDR1 and CDR2: MDHEN and SYDVKM. The CDR3 loop spans 16 amino acids. The V and J ends lost 3 bases and 0 bases, in that order; junction bases with no gene match: 6. The CDR3 DNA sequence: TGTGCCAGCAGTTTGGGACAGGCTGCGGCTAACTATGGCTACACCTTC. Encoded protein: CASSLGQAAANYGYTF.

The rearrangement uses TRBV5-6 and TRBJ2-7, with a weak D call TRBD1 (6 bases). The CDR3 extends over 12 amino acids. Between the trimmed V and J ends, which lost 0 bases and 6 bases, there was a span of 7 bases. Germline V CDR1 and CDR2: SGHDT, YYEEEE. CDR3 amino acids: CASSLEGGEQYF. CDR3 nucleotide sequence: TGTGCCAGCAGCTTGGAAGGGGGCGAGCAGTACTTC.

The rearrangement joins TRBV18 to TRBJ1-6, with 10 bases identical to TRBD1. CDR3 length equals 15 residues. Germline V gene lookup returns CDR1 KGHSH and CDR2 LQKENI. V was pared by 3 bases and J by 5 bases, with 1 base of the junction left unmatched. The DNA for the CDR3 is TGTGCCAGCTCACCGGGGACAGGGGATAATTCACCCCTCCACTTT. Translating it yields CASSPGTGDNSPLHF.

This clone was detected only once. V usage is TRBV4-1 and J usage is TRBJ1-6, with 9 nucleotides matching TRBD1. Trimming took 4 bases from V and 10 from J; bases not matched to a gene: 11. CDR1 is MGHRA, CDR2 YSYEKL, per germline. This CDR3 is 16 amino acids long. CDR3 sequence (DNA): TGCGCCAGCAGCCTCAGCTCTGGGACAGGGAACTCACCCCTCCACTTT. This codes for CASSLSSGTGNSPLHF.

This clone was seen just once. V usage is TRBV7-9 and J usage is TRBJ2-7, with D perhaps TRBD1 (6 bases). In germline, CDR1 is SEHNR, CDR2 FQNEAQ (reference sequence). V lost 5 bases and J 2 bases, leaving 13 bases between the germline ends. The CDR3 covers 14 residues. The CDR3 DNA sequence: TGTGCCAGCAGCCCTGGGGGCTACACCTACGAGCAGTACTTC. Its protein product is CASSPGGYTYEQYF.

In its sample, this clone was seen once. The CDR3 loop is CASGPGGDTEAFF. The CDR3, as DNA: TGTGCCAGCGGTCCAGGGGGAGACACTGAAGCTTTCTTT. V is TRBV13 and J is TRBJ1-1; TRBD1 matches at 7 bases. The CDR3 runs to 13 residues. The V gene's germline CDR1 is PRHDT and CDR2 FYEKMQ (reference sequence). Trimming cost V 8 bases and J 3 bases; bases outside gene matches: 6.